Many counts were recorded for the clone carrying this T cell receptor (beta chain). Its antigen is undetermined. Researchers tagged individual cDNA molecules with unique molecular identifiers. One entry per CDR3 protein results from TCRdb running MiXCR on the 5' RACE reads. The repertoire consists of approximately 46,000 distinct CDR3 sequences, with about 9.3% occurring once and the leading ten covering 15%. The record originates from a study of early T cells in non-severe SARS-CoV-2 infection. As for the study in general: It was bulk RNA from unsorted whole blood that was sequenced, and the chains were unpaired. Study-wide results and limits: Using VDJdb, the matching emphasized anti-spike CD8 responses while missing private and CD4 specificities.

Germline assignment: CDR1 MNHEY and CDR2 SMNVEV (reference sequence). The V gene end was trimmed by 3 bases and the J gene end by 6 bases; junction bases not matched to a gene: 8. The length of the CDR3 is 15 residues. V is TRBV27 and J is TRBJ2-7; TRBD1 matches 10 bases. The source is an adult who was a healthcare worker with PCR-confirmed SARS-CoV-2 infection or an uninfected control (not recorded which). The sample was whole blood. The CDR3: CASSFRTGGKVEQYF. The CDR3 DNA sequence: TGTGCCAGCAGTTTTAGGACAGGGGGTAAGGTCGAGCAGTACTTC.